This T cell receptor (beta chain) was captured in a study of blood T cells in healthy people across ages. Then a second PCR, running roughly 7 to 11 cycles, was carried out with a sample-barcoded 5' primer and a J-beta primer mix. TCRdb reanalysed the 5' RACE reads using MiXCR and keeps one entry per CDR3 protein. The table includes roughly 2 million distinct CDR3 sequences, around 50% detected once. The CDR3 loop spans 14 amino acids. V dropped 4 bases and J dropped 8; count of bases not matched to a gene: 10. V and J are TRBV12-3 or TRBV12-4 and TRBJ1-2; 7 nucleotides match TRBD1. Sequencing input: blood. This receptor was obtained from a woman in her thirties or forties in good health. The CDR3 region is CASSSLTGRDGYTF. Here the CDR3 DNA reads TGTGCCAGCAGTTCGTTGACAGGGAGGGACGGCTACACCTTC.